This TCR beta chain was identified during a study of identical twins. This clonotype showed up just a few times. This CDR3 region has 16 residues. CDR1 DFQATT and CDR2 SNEGSKA come from the germline V gene (reference sequence). The ends lost 3 bases at V and 8 bases at J; junction bases unmatched: 15. TCRdb re-derived calls from the 5' RACE reads in MiXCR, one entry per CDR3 protein. The sample lists 1.5 million to 2 million distinct CDR3 sequences, under 35% occurring once. The chain recombines TRBV20-1 with TRBJ2-1, with 8 bases lining up with TRBD2. Sequencing was carried out using cord blood. The receptor was derived from a newborn girl in good health. In DNA, the CDR3 is TGCAGTGCTAGTATGGCGGGGGGTATGGTACGCTATGAGCAGTTCTTC. Its translation is CSASMAGGMVRYEQFF.